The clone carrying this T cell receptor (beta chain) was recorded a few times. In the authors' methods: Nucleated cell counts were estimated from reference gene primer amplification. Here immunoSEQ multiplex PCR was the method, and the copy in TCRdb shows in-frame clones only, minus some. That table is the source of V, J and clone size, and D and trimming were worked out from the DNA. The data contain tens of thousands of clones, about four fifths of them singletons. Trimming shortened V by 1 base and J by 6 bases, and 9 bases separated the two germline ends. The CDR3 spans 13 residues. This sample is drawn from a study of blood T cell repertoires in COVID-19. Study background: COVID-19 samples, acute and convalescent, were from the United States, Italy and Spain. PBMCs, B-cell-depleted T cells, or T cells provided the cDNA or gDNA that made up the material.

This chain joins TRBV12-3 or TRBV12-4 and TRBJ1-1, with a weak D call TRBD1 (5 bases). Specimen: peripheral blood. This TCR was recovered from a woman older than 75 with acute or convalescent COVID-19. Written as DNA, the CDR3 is TGTGCCAGCAGTTTAGTCAGGGAGGCTGAAGCTTTCTTT. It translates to CASSLVREAEAFF.